The clone carrying this T cell receptor (beta chain) was seen only a few times. Its cognate antigen is unknown. The sample originates from a study of human T cells and chemical hapten exposure. For the study at large: Sensitization applied 2% DPC to roughly 2 cm by roughly 2 cm of upper inner arm skin. Patients received weekly diphenylcyclopropenone doses to the scalp throughout the approximately 24-week study.

Whole-study results and caveats: Clustering by CDR3 similarity yielded significantly more large clusters from expanded TCRs than controls.

Germline assignment: CDR1 KGHSH and CDR2 LQKENI. The CDR3 contains 14 residues. Trimming took 3 bases from V and 7 from J; bases not matched to a gene: 5. Via MiXCR, TCRdb re-called the RACE reads, giving one row per CDR3 protein. Of tens of thousands of distinct CDR3 sequences listed, 10% are singletons. Time point of the sample: patch test 2, 6 weeks after DPC sensitization. Sample treatment: therapeutic diphenylcyclopropenone sensitization with weekly scalp DPC. The donor pool consisted of alopecia patients aged 18 to 70 years, considered suitable for DPC. The chain recombines TRBV18 with TRBJ2-1, with 8 bases lining up with TRBD2. The source was whole blood, collected in connection with sensitization to the hapten diphenylcyclopropenone (DPC). The clonotype was recovered from a woman in her forties or fifties with alopecia areata. Some clones in this sample may be carry-over from other donors' samples. CDR3 loop: CASSPSGSLNEQFF. For the CDR3, the DNA is TGTGCCAGCTCACCCAGCGGGAGCTTGAATGAGCAGTTCTTC.